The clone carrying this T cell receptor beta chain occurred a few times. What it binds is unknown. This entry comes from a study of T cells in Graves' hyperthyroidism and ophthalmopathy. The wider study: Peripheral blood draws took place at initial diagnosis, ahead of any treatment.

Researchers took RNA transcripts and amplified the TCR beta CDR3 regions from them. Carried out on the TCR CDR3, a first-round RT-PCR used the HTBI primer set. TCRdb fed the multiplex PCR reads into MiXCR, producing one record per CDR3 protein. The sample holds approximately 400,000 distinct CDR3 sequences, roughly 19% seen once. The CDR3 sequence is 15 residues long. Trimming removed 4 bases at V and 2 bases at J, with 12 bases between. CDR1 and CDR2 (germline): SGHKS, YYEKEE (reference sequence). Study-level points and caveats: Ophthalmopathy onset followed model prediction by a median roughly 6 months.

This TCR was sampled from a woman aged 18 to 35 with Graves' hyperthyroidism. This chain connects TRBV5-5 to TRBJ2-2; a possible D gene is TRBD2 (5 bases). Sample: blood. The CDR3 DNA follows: TGTGCCAGCAGCCTGGGAGAACTAAACACCGGGGAGCTGTTTTTT. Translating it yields CASSLGELNTGELFF.